This TCR beta chain stems from a study of cytotoxic CD8 clonotypes in ibrutinib-treated CLL. Study-wide results and caveats: Public clonotypes showed up rarely, and on treatment they shrank or held steady.

Using immunoSEQ multiplex PCR, the repertoire was profiled, and TCRdb retains in-frame clones only, with some absent. The sample shows fewer than 100,000 clones, more than 70% of them seen only once. About this clone itself: What it binds is unknown.

CDR3 length: 13 amino acids. Germline CDR1 and CDR2: GTSNPN and SVGIG (reference sequence). Trimming pared 8 bases from V and 2 bases from J, leaving 15 bases between. Sequences were derived from PBMCs, sampled before ibrutinib treatment. The chain recombines TRBV30 with TRBJ1-1; D is unclear. The TCR sequence derives from a human donor with chronic lymphocytic leukemia. CDR3 in amino acids: CAGEGPRNTEAFF. The CDR3 DNA is TGTGCCGGAGAAGGTCCGCGAAACACTGAAGCTTTCTTT.